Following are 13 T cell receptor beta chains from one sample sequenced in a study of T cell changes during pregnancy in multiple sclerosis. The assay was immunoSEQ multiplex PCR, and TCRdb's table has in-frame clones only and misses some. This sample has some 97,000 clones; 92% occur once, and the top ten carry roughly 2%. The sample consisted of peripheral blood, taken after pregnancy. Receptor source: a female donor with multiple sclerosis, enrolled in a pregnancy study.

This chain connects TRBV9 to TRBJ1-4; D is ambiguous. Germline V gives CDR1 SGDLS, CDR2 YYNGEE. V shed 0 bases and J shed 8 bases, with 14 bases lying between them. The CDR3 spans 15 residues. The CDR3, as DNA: TGTGCCAGCAGCGTAGGATACGACCTAGGAGAAAAACTGTTTTTT. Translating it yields CASSVGYDLGEKLFF. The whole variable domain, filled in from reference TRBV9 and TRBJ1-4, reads DSGVTQTPKHLITATGQRVTLRCSPRSGDLSVYWYQQSLDQGLQFLIQYYNGEERAKGNILERFSAQQFPDLHSELNLSSLELGDSALYFCASSVGYDLGEKLFFGSGTQLSVL.

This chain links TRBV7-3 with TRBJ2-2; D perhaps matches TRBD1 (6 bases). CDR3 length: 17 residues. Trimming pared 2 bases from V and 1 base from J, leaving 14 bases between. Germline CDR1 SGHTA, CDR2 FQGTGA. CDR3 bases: TGTGCCAGCAGCTTACTGCATCAGGGGATGAACACCGGGGAGCTGTTTTTT. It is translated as CASSLLHQGMNTGELFF.

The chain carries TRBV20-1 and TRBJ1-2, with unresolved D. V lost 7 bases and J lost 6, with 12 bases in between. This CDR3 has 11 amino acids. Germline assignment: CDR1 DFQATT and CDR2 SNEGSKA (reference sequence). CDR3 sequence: CSGSGSDGYTF. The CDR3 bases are TGCAGTGGCTCAGGCTCCGATGGCTACACCTTC.

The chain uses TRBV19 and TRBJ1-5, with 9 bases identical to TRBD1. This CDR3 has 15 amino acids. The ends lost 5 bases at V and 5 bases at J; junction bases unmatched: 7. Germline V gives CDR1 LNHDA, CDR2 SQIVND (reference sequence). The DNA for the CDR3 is TGTGCCAGTAGTCTCAAACGGACAGGGGATCAGCCCCAGCATTTT. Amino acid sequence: CASSLKRTGDQPQHF.

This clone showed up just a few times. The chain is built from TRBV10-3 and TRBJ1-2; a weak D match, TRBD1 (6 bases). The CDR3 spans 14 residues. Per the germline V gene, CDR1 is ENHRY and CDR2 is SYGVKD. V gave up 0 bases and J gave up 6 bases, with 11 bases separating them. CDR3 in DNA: TGTGCCATCAGTGAGTCAGGGGGTTCTAATGGCTACACCTTC. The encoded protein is CAISESGGSNGYTF.

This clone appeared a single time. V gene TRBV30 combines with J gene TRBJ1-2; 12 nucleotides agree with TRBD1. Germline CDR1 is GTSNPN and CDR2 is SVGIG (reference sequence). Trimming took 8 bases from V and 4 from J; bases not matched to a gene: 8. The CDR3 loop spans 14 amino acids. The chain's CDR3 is CARAGTGGFYGYTF. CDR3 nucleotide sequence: TGTGCCCGGGCCGGGACAGGGGGCTTCTATGGCTACACCTTC.

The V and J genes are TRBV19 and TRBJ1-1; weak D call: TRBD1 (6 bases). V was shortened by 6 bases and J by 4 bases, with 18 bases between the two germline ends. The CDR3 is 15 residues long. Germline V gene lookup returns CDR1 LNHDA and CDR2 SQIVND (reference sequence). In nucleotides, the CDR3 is TGTGCCAGTAGGGGGGACACGGGGTTGGGCACTGAAGCTTTCTTT. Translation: CASRGDTGLGTEAFF.

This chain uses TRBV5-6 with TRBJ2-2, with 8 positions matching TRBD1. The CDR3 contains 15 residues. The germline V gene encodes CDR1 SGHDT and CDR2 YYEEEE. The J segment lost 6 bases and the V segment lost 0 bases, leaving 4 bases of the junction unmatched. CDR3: CASSLGQGKAGELFF. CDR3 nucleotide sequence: TGTGCCAGCAGCTTGGGACAGGGGAAGGCCGGGGAGCTGTTTTTT.

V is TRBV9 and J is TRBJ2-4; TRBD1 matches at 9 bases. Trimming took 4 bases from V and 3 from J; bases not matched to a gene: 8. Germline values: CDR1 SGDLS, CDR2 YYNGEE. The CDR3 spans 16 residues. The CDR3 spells CASSSLDRGDKNIQYF. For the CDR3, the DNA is TGTGCCAGCAGCTCCTTGGACAGGGGAGACAAAAACATTCAGTACTTC.

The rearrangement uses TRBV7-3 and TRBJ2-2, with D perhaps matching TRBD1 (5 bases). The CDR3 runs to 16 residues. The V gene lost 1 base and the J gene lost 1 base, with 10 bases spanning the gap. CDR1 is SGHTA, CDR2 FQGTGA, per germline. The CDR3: CASSLIPTENTGELFF. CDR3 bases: TGTGCCAGCAGCTTAATCCCGACAGAGAACACCGGGGAGCTGTTTTTT.

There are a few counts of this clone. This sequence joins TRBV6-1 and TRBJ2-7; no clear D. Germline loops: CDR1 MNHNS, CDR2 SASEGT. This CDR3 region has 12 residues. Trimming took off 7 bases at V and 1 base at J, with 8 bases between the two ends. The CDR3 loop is CASNSPSYEQYF. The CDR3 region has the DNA TGTGCCAGCAACTCACCTTCCTACGAGCAGTACTTC.

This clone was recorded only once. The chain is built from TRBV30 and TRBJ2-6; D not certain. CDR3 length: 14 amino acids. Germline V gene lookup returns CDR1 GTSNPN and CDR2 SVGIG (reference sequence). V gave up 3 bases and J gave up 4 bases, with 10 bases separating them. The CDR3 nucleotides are TGTGCCTGGAGGTATTTTCCCGGGGCCAACGTCCTGACTTTC. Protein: CAWRYFPGANVLTF.

CDR3 sequence: CASSQERRAGMDTEAFF. The DNA of the CDR3 is TGCGCCAGCAGCCAAGAACGGAGGGCTGGGATGGACACTGAAGCTTTCTTT. The J gene is TRBJ1-1, the V gene TRBV4-3; no definite D call. Germline lookup yields CDR1 LGHNA and CDR2 YSLEER. The CDR3 is made up of 17 amino acids. Between the trimmed V and J ends, which lost 0 bases and 3 bases, there was a span of 17 bases.